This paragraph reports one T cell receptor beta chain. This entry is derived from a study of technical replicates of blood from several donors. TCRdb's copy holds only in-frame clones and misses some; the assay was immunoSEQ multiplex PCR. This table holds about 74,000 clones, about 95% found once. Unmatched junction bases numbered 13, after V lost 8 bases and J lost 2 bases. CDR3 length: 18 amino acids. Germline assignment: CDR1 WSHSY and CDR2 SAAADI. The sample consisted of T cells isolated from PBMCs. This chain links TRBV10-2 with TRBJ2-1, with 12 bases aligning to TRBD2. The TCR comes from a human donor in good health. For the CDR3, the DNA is TGCGCCAGCCTCCCCCCGAGACTAGCGGGGGATCCCTACAATGAGCAGTTCTTC. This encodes CASLPPRLAGDPYNEQFF.